A selection of T cell receptor beta chains follows, all from one sample in a study of blood T cell repertoires in COVID-19. The data were produced by immunoSEQ multiplex PCR, yet TCRdb's version contains in-frame clones alone and is incomplete. The top ten clones hold over 2% of a sample with approximately 100,000 clones, approximately 85% of them seen once. Sample: peripheral blood. Receptors originate from a human donor in a cohort sampled during active COVID-19. Both conserved end residues are part of each CDR3. Fields, in order: V gene, J gene, clone size, D gene, CDR3 protein, CDR3 DNA. A D gene is named only where the DNA matches it firmly. Size is omitted from some rows. Given values are once, few, many or a class for expanded clones.

TRBV3-1/TRBV3-2	TRBJ2-2	.	.	CASSQRRGGELFF	TGTGCCAGCAGCCAGAGGCGGGGCGGGGAGCTGTTTTTT
TRBV10-3	TRBJ2-1	.	TRBD2	CAISESNFAAGGRNEQFF	TGTGCCATCAGTGAGTCGAATTTCGCAGCGGGGGGAAGGAATGAGCAGTTCTTC
TRBV7-9	TRBJ2-2	few	.	CASSLGETVTGELFF	TGTGCCAGCAGCTTAGGGGAGACGGTTACCGGGGAGCTGTTTTTT
TRBV5-6	TRBJ2-6	once	TRBD1	CASSLRQGKGSGANVLTF	TGTGCCAGCAGCTTAAGACAGGGGAAGGGATCTGGGGCCAACGTCCTGACTTTC
TRBV3-1/TRBV3-2	TRBJ1-5	.	.	CASSFLYQPQHF	TGTGCCAGCAGTTTCCTTTATCAGCCCCAGCATTTT
TRBV14	TRBJ1-4	.	.	CASSPLGATEKLFF	TGTGCCAGCAGCCCTTTGGGGGCGACTGAAAAACTGTTTTTT
TRBV18	TRBJ1-2	.	TRBD1	CASSPPSLDRGYYGYTF	TGTGCCAGCTCACCACCGTCCCTCGACAGGGGGTACTATGGCTACACCTTC
TRBV18	TRBJ2-7	.	TRBD1	CASSPWDSKYEQYF	TGTGCCAGCTCCCCATGGGACAGCAAATACGAGCAGTACTTC
TRBV2	TRBJ1-6	.	.	CASSDQGLSPLHF	TGTGCCAGCAGTGACCAGGGACTTTCACCCCTCCACTTT
TRBV20-1	TRBJ1-1	.	.	CSAGTMKAFF	TGCAGTGCTGGCACAATGAAAGCTTTCTTT
TRBV12-3/TRBV12-4	TRBJ1-1	.	TRBD1	CAIPGGLATEAFF	TGTGCCATTCCAGGGGGCTTGGCCACTGAAGCTTTCTTT
TRBV5-1	TRBJ2-1	.	.	CASSLSRGSSYNEQFF	TGCGCCAGCAGCCTGAGCAGGGGAAGCTCCTACAATGAGCAGTTCTTC